These T cell receptor beta chains were read from a single sample in a study of blood T cells in healthy people across ages. TCRdb called the 5' RACE reads again in MiXCR, with one record for every CDR3 protein. Of approximately 940,000 distinct CDR3 sequences detected, around 48% appear once; the ten largest clones hold roughly an eighth. Sequenced: blood. Receptors were obtained from a man aged 30 to 39 in good health. Each CDR3 is given with its conserved first and last residue. Fields, in order: V gene, D gene, J gene, clone size, CDR3 protein, CDR3 DNA. D genes are given only for firm matches. A row's size may be missing; if present it is once, few, many or a size class.

TRBV3-1	TRBD2	TRBJ2-7	few	CASSLEVWSGGRYEQYF	TGTGCCAGCAGCCTGGAGGTATGGAGCGGGGGGCGATACGAGCAGTACTTC
TRBV4-2	TRBD2	TRBJ2-5	many	CASSPGGGQETQYF	TGTGCCAGCAGCCCCGGGGGGGGGCAAGAGACCCAGTACTTC
TRBV9	.	TRBJ2-5	many	CASSVAGVQETQYF	TGTGCCAGCAGCGTAGCCGGGGTTCAAGAGACCCAGTACTTC
TRBV3-1	TRBD1	TRBJ2-5	few	CASSPGQGDAQYF	TGTGCCAGCAGCCCAGGACAGGGGGATGCGCAGTACTTC
TRBV5-1	.	TRBJ1-4	.	CASSFRQANEKLFF	TGCGCCAGCAGCTTTCGACAGGCCAACGAAAAACTGTTTTTT
TRBV28	.	TRBJ2-5	.	CASSLAEQGRETQYF	TGTGCCAGCAGTTTGGCGGAACAGGGGAGGGAGACCCAGTACTTC
TRBV28	TRBD1	TRBJ1-5	few	CASVANRGSNQPQHF	TGTGCCAGCGTTGCGAACAGGGGAAGCAATCAGCCCCAGCATTTT
TRBV12-3/TRBV12-4	.	TRBJ2-2	.	CASSLAGVNGELFF	TGTGCCAGCAGTTTAGCGGGAGTTAACGGGGAGCTGTTTTTT
TRBV12-3/TRBV12-4	.	TRBJ1-4	few	CASRTSGAEKLFF	TGTGCCAGTCGGACATCCGGGGCGGAAAAACTGTTTTTT
TRBV29-1	TRBD1	TRBJ1-2	many	CSVEDRDYGYTF	TGCAGCGTTGAGGACAGGGACTATGGCTACACCTTC
TRBV30	.	TRBJ2-7	few	CAWSQRGGNYEQYF	TGTGCCTGGAGTCAGAGGGGGGGGAACTACGAGCAGTACTTC
TRBV20-1	TRBD2	TRBJ2-5	few	CSARSGEKETQYF	TGCAGTGCCCGTAGCGGGGAAAAAGAGACCCAGTACTTC
TRBV2	TRBD1	TRBJ2-1	.	CASRTGTGSYNEQFF	TGTGCCAGCCGGACGGGGACAGGCTCCTACAATGAGCAGTTCTTC
TRBV12-3/TRBV12-4	.	TRBJ2-5	.	CASRSPGDQETQYF	TGTGCCAGCAGGTCACCAGGGGACCAAGAGACCCAGTACTTC
TRBV12-3/TRBV12-4	.	TRBJ2-3	.	CASSLETGEGDTQYF	TGTGCCAGCAGTTTGGAGACAGGGGAGGGAGATACGCAGTATTTT
TRBV29-1	.	TRBJ1-2	few	CSVEGLGSNYGYTF	TGCAGCGTTGAAGGGTTAGGATCTAACTATGGCTACACCTTC
TRBV6-1	.	TRBJ1-2	few	CASSHPPQNYGYTF	TGTGCCAGCAGCCACCCCCCACAGAACTATGGCTACACCTTC
TRBV5-1	.	TRBJ2-3	.	CASSLGPRTGDLDTQYF	TGCGCCAGCAGCTTGGGACCGCGGACCGGAGATTTGGATACGCAGTATTTT
TRBV5-1	.	TRBJ2-1	.	CASSLAGTCSSYNEQFF	TGCGCCAGCAGCTTGGCCGGGACTTGCAGCTCCTACAATGAGCAGTTCTTC
TRBV3-1	.	TRBJ2-3	.	CASSQLVLTDTQYF	TGTGCCAGCAGCCAACTGGTCCTCACAGATACGCAGTATTTT
TRBV4-1	.	TRBJ2-1	once	CASSQGTIAPNEQFF	TGCGCCAGCAGCCAAGGGACGATAGCCCCCAATGAGCAGTTCTTC
TRBV20-1	.	TRBJ1-6	.	CSAIGTGYNSPLHF	TGCAGTGCTATCGGGACCGGTTATAATTCACCCCTCCACTTT
TRBV12-3/TRBV12-4	.	TRBJ2-6	.	CASQGGSGANVLTF	TGTGCCAGTCAAGGGGGCTCTGGGGCCAACGTCCTGACTTTC
TRBV10-3	TRBD2	TRBJ2-2	.	CAISDSGGATGGLFF	TGTGCCATCAGTGACAGCGGGGGGGCGACCGGGGGGCTGTTTTTT
TRBV3-1	TRBD2	TRBJ2-5	few	CASSHILAGGQETQYF	TGTGCCAGCAGCCATATACTAGCGGGGGGGCAAGAGACCCAGTACTTC
TRBV25-1	.	TRBJ1-2	.	CASSEHGEYGYTF	TGTGCCAGCAGTGAACACGGGGAGTATGGCTACACCTTC
TRBV4-1	TRBD2	TRBJ2-3	few	CASSQESLAGVADTQYF	TGCGCCAGCAGCCAAGAGTCCCTAGCGGGGGTTGCAGATACGCAGTATTTT
TRBV5-1	TRBD1	TRBJ1-4	few	CASQTGQEGEKLFF	TGCGCCAGCCAGACGGGACAGGAGGGCGAAAAACTGTTTTTT
TRBV7-2	.	TRBJ2-7	medium-sized	CASKIDRLNYEQYF	TGTGCCAGCAAGATAGACCGGCTTAACTACGAGCAGTACTTC
TRBV7-2	TRBD2	TRBJ2-3	.	CASSFGLAADTQYF	TGTGCCAGCAGCTTTGGTCTAGCGGCAGATACGCAGTATTTT
TRBV10-3	.	TRBJ1-5	few	CAISQGRDSNQPQHF	TGTGCCATCAGCCAGGGAAGGGATAGCAATCAGCCCCAGCATTTT
TRBV6-2/TRBV6-3	.	TRBJ1-5	.	CASSFPGGNQPQHF	TGTGCCAGCAGTTTCCCCGGCGGTAATCAGCCCCAGCATTTT
TRBV6-5	.	TRBJ1-1	.	CASSRDGPNTEAFF	TGTGCCAGCAGTCGGGACGGCCCGAACACTGAAGCTTTCTTT
TRBV7-9	.	TRBJ2-2	.	CASSLAPGLAGELFF	TGTGCCAGCAGCTTAGCGCCAGGGCTCGCCGGGGAGCTGTTTTTT
TRBV4-2	.	TRBJ2-5	.	CASSQDLSLRWEETQYF	TGTGCCAGCAGCCAAGATTTATCCCTCAGATGGGAGGAGACCCAGTACTTC
TRBV13	.	TRBJ1-5	few	CASSSRSSGTPQHF	TGTGCCAGCAGCTCCCGTTCCTCCGGGACTCCCCAGCATTTT
TRBV20-1	TRBD2	TRBJ2-7	few	CSARDGTSGGQPFYEQYF	TGCAGTGCTAGAGATGGGACTAGCGGGGGCCAACCTTTCTACGAGCAGTACTTC
TRBV7-9	.	TRBJ2-5	many	CASSLEATRGETQYF	TGTGCCAGCAGCTTAGAGGCTACTAGGGGGGAGACCCAGTACTTC
TRBV12-3/TRBV12-4	.	TRBJ1-3	once	CASSLEGRGLGNTIYF	TGTGCCAGCAGTTTGGAGGGCAGGGGACTCGGAAACACCATATATTTT
TRBV28	.	TRBJ2-7	.	CASSLKGREQYF	TGTGCCAGCAGTTTAAAGGGCCGGGAGCAGTACTTC
TRBV4-1	TRBD2	TRBJ2-3	.	CASSLTSGGGDTQYF	TGCGCCAGCAGCCTTACTAGCGGGGGGGGAGATACGCAGTATTTT
TRBV5-1	TRBD1	TRBJ2-3	.	CASRVQGITDAQYF	TGCGCCAGCAGAGTACAGGGGATCACAGATGCGCAGTATTTT
TRBV5-4	.	TRBJ2-5	once	CASSVGQRQETQYF	TGTGCCAGCAGCGTAGGACAGAGACAAGAGACCCAGTACTTC
TRBV6-2/TRBV6-3	.	TRBJ1-1	.	CASRIYRLNTEAFF	TGTGCCAGCCGGATCTACAGGCTGAACACTGAAGCTTTCTTT
TRBV27	.	TRBJ2-7	.	CASSLRPTSYEQYF	TGTGCCAGCAGTTTACGTCCAACCTCCTACGAGCAGTACTTC